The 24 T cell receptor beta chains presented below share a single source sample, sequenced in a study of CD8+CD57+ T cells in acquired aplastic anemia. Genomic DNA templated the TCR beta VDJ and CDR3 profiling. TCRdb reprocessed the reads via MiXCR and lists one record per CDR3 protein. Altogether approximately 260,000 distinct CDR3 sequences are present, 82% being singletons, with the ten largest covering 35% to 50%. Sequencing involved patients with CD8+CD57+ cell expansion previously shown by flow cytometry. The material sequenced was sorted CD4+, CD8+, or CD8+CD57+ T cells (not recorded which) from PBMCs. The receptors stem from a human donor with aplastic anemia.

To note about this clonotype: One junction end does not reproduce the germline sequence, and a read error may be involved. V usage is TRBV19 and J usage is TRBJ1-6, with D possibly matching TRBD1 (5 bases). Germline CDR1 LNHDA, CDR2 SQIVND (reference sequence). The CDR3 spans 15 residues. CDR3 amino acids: CASSPRLQGSSPPHF. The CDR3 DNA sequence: TGTGCCAGTAGTCCCCGATTGCAGGGTAGCTCACCCCCCCACTTT.

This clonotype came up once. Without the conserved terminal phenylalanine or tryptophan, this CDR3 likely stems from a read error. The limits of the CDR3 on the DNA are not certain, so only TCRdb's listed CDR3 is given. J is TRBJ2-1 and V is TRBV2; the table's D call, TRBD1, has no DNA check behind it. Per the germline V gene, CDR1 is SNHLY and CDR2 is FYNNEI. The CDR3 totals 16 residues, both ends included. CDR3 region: CASGHGGANSQDVQSC.

The CDR3 DNA follows: TGTGCCAGCAGCTTAGATCTGACAGGTGTCAGTAGGACCTACAATGAGCAGTTCTTC. Translated: CASSLDLTGVSRTYNEQFF. The chain combines TRBV11-3 with TRBJ2-1, with D possibly matching TRBD1 (6 bases). The CDR3 runs 19 residues. Trimming shortened V by 0 bases and J by 2 bases, and 20 bases separated the two germline ends. Germline lookup yields CDR1 SGHNT and CDR2 YENEEA.

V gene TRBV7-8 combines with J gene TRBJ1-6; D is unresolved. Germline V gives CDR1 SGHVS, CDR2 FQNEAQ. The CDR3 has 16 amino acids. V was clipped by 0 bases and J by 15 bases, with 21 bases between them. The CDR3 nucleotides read TGTGCCAGCAGCTTAGCGGGAGGCGCCGATACGCAGCACCTCCACTTT. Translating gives CASSLAGGADTQHLHF.

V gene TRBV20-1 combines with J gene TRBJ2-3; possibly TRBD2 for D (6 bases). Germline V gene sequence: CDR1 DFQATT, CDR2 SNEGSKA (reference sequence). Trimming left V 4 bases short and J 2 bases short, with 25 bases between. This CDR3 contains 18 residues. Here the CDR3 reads CSATRFGLAGRSTDTQYF. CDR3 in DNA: TGCAGTGCTACTCGGTTTGGACTGGCGGGGAGATCCACAGATACGCAGTATTTT.

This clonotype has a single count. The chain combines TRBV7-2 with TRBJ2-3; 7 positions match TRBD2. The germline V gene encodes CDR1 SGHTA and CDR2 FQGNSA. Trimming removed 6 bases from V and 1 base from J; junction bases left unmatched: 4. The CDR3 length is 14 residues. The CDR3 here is CASRGGTRTDTQYF. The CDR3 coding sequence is TGTGCCAGCAGGGGGGGGACCCGCACAGATACGCAGTATTTT.

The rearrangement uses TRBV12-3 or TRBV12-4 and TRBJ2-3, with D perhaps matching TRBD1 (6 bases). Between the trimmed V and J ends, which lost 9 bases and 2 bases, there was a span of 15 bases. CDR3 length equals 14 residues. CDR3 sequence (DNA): TGTGCCAGGAAGGGGACGGGACACACAGATACGCAGTATTTT. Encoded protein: CARKGTGHTDTQYF.

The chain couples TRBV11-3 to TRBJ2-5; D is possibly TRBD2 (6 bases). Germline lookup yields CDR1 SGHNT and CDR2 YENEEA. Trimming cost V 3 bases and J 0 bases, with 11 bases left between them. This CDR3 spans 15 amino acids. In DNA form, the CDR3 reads TGTGCCAGCAGCTTGGGACTGACAGACCAAGAGACCCAGTACTTC. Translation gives CASSLGLTDQETQYF.

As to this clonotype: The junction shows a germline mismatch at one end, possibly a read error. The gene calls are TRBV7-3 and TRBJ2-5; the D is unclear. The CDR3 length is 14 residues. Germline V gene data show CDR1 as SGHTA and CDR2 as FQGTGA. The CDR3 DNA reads TGTGCCACCAGCAGAGGCAGAGGTCACGAGACGCAGTATTTC. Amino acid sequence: CATSRGRGHETQYF. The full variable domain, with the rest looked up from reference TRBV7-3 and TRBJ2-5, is GAGVSQTPSNKVTEKGKYVELRCDPISGHTALYWYRQSLGQGPEFLIYFQGTGAADDSGLPNDRFFAVRPEGSVSTLKIQRTERGDSAVYLCATSRGRGHETQYFGPGTRLLVL.

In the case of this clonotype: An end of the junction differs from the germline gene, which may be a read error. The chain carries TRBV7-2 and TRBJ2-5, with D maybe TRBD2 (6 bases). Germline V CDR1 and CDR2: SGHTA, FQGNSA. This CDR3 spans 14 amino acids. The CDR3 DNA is TGTGCCTGCAGCGTAGCGGCGTACCAAGAGACCCAGTACTTC. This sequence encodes CACSVAAYQETQYF.

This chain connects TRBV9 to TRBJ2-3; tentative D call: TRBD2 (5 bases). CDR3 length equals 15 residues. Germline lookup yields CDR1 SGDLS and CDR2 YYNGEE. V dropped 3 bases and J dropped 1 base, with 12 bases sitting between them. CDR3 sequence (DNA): TGTGCCAGCAGCGCAGGAACAGCGGGCACAGATACGCAGTATTTT. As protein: CASSAGTAGTDTQYF.

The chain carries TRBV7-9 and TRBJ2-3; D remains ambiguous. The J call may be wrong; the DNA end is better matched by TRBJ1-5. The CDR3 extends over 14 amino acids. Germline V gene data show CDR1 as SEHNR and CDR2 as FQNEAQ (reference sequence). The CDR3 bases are TGTGCCAGCAGCTCAGCTGGAGGGCCCGATCCCCAGCATTTT. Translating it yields CASSSAGGPDPQHF.

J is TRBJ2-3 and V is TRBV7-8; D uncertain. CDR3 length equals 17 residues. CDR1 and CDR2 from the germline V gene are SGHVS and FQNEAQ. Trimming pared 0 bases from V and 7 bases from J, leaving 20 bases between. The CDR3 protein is CASSLAEGPVTQYTQYF. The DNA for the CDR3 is TGTGCCAGCAGCTTAGCGGAAGGTCCCGTTACGCAGTATACGCAGTATTTT.

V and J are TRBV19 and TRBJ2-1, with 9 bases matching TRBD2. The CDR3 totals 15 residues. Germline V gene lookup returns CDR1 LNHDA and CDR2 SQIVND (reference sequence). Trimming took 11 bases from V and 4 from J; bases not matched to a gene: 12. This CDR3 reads CASGLTSGPYNEQFF. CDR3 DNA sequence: TGTGCCTCAGGACTCACTAGCGGGCCTTACAATGAGCAGTTCTTC.

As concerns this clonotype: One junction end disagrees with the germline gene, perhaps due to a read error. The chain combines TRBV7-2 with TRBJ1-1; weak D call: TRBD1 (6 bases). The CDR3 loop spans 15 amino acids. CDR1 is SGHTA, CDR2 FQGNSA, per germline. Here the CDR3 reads CASSSQQGADTEAFF. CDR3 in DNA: TGTGCCAGCAGCTCCCAACAGGGCGCCGACACTGAAGCCTTCTTT.

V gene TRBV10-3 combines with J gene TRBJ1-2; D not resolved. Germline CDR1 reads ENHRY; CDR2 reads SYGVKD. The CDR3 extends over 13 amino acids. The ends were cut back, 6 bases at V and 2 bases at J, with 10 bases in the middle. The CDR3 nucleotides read TGTGCCATCAGACAACATGAAAACTATGGCTACACCTTC. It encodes CAIRQHENYGYTF.

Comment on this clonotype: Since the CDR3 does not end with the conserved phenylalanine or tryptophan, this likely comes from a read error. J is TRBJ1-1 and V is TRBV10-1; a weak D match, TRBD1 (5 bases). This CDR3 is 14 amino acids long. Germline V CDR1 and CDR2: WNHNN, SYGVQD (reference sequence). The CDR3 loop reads CASSKSGEQDQAFC. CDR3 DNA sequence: TGTGCCAGCAGTAAATCGGGGGAACAGGACCAAGCTTTCTGT.

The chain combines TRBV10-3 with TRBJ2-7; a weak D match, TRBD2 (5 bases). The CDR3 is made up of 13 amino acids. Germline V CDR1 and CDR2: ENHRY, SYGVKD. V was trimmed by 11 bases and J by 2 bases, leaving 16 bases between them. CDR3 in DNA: TGTGCCGCCCAAGGACTCAACGCCTACGAGCAGTACTTC. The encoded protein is CAAQGLNAYEQYF.

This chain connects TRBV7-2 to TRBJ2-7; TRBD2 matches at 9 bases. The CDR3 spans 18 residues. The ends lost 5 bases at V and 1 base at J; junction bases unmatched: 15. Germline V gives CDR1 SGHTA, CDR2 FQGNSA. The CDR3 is CASSPSPSGTALSYEQYV. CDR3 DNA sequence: TGTGCCAGCAGCCCAAGCCCTAGCGGGACAGCCCTTTCCTACGAGCAGTACGTC.

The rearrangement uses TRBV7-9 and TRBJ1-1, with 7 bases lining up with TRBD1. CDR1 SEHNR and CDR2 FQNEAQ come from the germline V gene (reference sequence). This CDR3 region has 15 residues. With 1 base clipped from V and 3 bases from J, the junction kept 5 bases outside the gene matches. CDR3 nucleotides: TGTGCCAGCAGCTTAGATAGAACAGGGGACACTGAAGCTTTCTTT. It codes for CASSLDRTGDTEAFF.

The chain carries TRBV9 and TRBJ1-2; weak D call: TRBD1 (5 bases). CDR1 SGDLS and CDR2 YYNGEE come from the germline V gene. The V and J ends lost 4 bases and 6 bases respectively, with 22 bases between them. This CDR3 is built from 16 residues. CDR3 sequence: CASSSGRDGFVDGYTF. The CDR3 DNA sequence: TGTGCCAGCAGCTCGGGGAGGGACGGGTTCGTAGATGGCTACACCTTC.

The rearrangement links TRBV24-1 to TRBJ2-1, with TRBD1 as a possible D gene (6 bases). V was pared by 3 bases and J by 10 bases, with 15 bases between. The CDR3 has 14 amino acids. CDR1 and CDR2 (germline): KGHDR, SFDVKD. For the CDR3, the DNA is TGTGCCACCAGTGATCAAAGGACAGACTACGAGCAGTTCTTC. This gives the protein CATSDQRTDYEQFF.

The CDR3 DNA sequence: TGTGCCAGCAGTGGGGGGTACACTGAAGCTTTCTTT. Translation: CASSGGYTEAFF. The chain recombines TRBV2 with TRBJ1-1, with D possibly TRBD1 on 5 matching bases. CDR3 size: 12 residues. V was pared by 4 bases and J by 3 bases, with 6 bases between. Germline CDR1 reads SNHLY; CDR2 reads FYNNEI.

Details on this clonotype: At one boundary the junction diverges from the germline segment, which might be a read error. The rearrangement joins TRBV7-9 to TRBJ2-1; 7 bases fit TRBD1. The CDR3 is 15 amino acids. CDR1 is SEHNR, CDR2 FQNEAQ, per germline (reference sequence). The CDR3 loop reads CAGSLGTERRYLEFF. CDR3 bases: TGTGCCGGCAGCTTGGGGACAGAGAGAAGGTATTTGGAGTTCTTC.